The sequence of this T cell receptor beta chain was determined in a study of shared T cell receptors in the human thymus (dated by TCRdb to about 2021). Background on the whole study: The study investigated the way shared, self-reactive T-cell receptor alpha chains are produced in the human thymus.

The method was the immunoSEQ multiplex PCR assay. TCRdb's version of the immuneACCESS table is confined to in-frame rearrangements and falls short of the full clone set. An unresolved V gene accounts for under half of the shortfall where checked; the remainder is of unknown origin. The sample yields hundreds of thousands of clones; more than 70% were counted once. More than 0.009% of the sample lies in the top ten. On this clone: It has no known antigen specificity. Base qualities are not at hand, and no much larger clone is one base apart.

The germline V gene encodes CDR1 MNHEY and CDR2 SMNVEV (reference sequence). The CDR3 runs 14 residues from the cysteine to the phenylalanine. Only the CDR3 region is kept as DNA, spanning 42 bases read in frame from base 1. V lost 6 bases and J lost 5 bases, and the count of bases not matched to a germline gene is 9. This sample also belongs to another study, concerning human thymus T cells. In that second paper, the authors write: In Finland, the donors were immunologically healthy infants who were having open corrective cardiac surgery for congenital heart defects. Thymus tissue was obtained as surgical resects removed during corrective cardiac surgery. V and J gene segment usage appeared biased in both thymic and peripheral blood repertoires. The related research found that thymic TCR repertoires overlapped highly between unrelated individuals. The study characterized TCR alpha and beta repertoires from about 8 infant thymus samples and a few related peripheral blood samples. Donor ages ranging from roughly 7 to 250 days were recorded, and about six male and a couple of female infants were included in the cohort. After being mechanically released from the tissue, thymocytes were kept at -70 degrees C in pellets of about 8.5-32 million cells. A QIAsymphony instrument was used to extract genomic DNA from frozen cell pellets. Using the immunoSEQ multiplex PCR assay, the TCRB and TCRAD loci were amplified from a standardized quantity of quality-controlled genomic DNA. The V(D)J region was spanned by amplicons of a length sufficient to cover the CDR3 and to identify V and J genes. Amplicon sequencing was performed on an Illumina platform through the commercial immunoSEQ service. Primer bias and sequencing errors were corrected using previously described methods, and TCRAD and TCRB definitions followed the IMGT database. Analysis of the repertoires was done with immunoSEQ Analyzer 3.0 and VDJTools and included basic statistics, V/J segment usage, diversity estimates, rarefaction and pairwise overlap. Diversity was estimated using the Chao1, ChaoE, Efron-Thisted, Shannon and inverse Simpson indices, and was also estimated on datasets down-sampled to the size of the smallest sample. Repertoire overlap was determined by strict matching of CDR3 nucleotide sequence, V gene and J gene, and Jaccard-based multidimensional scaling clustering was applied. On average, thymus samples yielded roughly 800,000 unique TCRB clonotypes, whereas blood samples yielded about 84,000.

The V gene is TRBV27 and the J gene is TRBJ1-1; 7 bases in between match TRBD1. Specimen: thymocytes. The TCR sequence derives from a boy younger than two with a congenital heart defect. Donor details come from another sample of the same person, matched by shared clones. The nucleotides read TGTGCCAGCAGCCCACTCGACAGGGAAACTGAAGCTTTCTTT. It is translated as CASSPLDRETEAFF.